This T cell receptor beta chain was observed in a study of beta chain features in type 1 diabetes (dated by TCRdb to the late 2010s). About the full investigation: Mean age, gender distribution, total cell number and subset yield did not differ between patients and healthy donors. A total of roughly 100,000,000 sorted cells were examined across all samples, and the number of cells per subset was strongly correlated with RNA yield. Regulatory and stem cell-like memory subsets were obtained from only 8 patients and roughly eight healthy donors, while naive and central memory subsets were obtained from all 30 or so donors. In the study, recently diagnosed type 1 diabetes patients and matched healthy donors were compared on the TCRB repertoires of their sorted circulating CD4+ T cell subsets.

V loses 5 bases at its end and J loses 5 bases; junction bases beyond the gene matches: 7. The CDR3 runs 15 residues from the cysteine to the phenylalanine. Solely the CDR3 DNA is kept, with 45 bases framed from the first base. CDR1 and CDR2, looked up from the germline V gene, are MNHEY and SVGAGI. Each donor gave one peripheral blood draw, averaging approximately 110 mL, which was collected into heparinised tubes. Using a panel that included CD45RO, CCR7, CD25, CD127, CD95 and CD27, naive, central memory, regulatory and stem cell-like memory CD4+ T cells were sorted on a BD FACSAria II. A purity above 95% was achieved for all sorted populations. PBMCs were isolated right away by Lymphoprep density gradient centrifugation and were stained directly, without culture. So that batch effects would be minimized, each experiment stained and sorted samples in pairs, pairing one healthy donor with one patient.

All of the isolated RNA was reverse transcribed with the High Capacity cDNA Reverse Transcription Kit, so expressed TCRB transcripts were sequenced. Deep immunoSEQ sequencing was applied to naive, central memory and regulatory T cell samples, giving an average of roughly 3.5 million total reads per sample. After sorted cells were lysed in RLT buffer, RNA was extracted with DNase-treated RNeasy Micro or Mini kits, with the choice depending on cell number. Each cell subset was processed on its own to prevent cross-contamination, while patient and healthy donor samples were processed together. The immunoSEQ multiplex PCR was used to amplify TCRB sequences from cDNA, yielding 87-bp fragments that span the CDR3 region. Sequencing of the amplicons was done on the Illumina HiSeq platform. Processing in the source paper ran as follows. Synthetic template baselines were used to correct PCR bias computationally, reads within Hamming distance 2 were collapsed together, and singletons that could not be merged were discarded. By aligning reads against IMGT, V, D and J genes, CDR3 length, and insertions or deletions at six rearrangement sites were assigned. Within each subset, clonotype counts were normalized to sorted cell number, and only after that were true diversity and Gini coefficients computed with the tcR R package. The overlap coefficient, calculated on TCRB nucleotide sequences, was used to measure repertoire sharing. Out-of-frame TCRB sequences from naive cells were analyzed to stand in for the pre-selection repertoire. TCRdb's version of the immuneACCESS table is confined to in-frame rearrangements and falls short of the full clone set. An unresolved V gene accounts for under half of the shortfall where checked; the remainder is of unknown origin. The D gene and trimming were derived from the DNA, and the V and J assignments and clone size from that table. In this sample the table shows 150,000 to 200,000 clones, about 63% of which occur a single time. The ten biggest clones cover about 0.091% of the sample.

Findings and caveats that apply to the study as a whole: Because small numbers of individuals were included in the HLA sub-analyses, any influence of HLA type on TCRB rearrangement was left unresolved. Patients with type 1 diabetes made fewer insertions and deleted more nucleotides at VDJ recombination sites, implying thymic rearrangement abnormalities. Shorter templates might be favored by PCR, yet because patient and control samples were amplified and corrected together, any such skew would affect both groups equally. In all four CD4+ subsets, TCRB CDR3 length was moderately but significantly shorter in type 1 diabetes patients. Naive, central memory and regulatory TCRB repertoires appeared to be more similar among patients than among healthy donors. Because cDNA was sequenced instead of genomic DNA, highly expressing activated cells could be over-represented, though the groups showed no difference in activation or CD3 levels.

About this clone itself: Its antigen remains undetermined. Nothing much larger sits one base from this clone, and base qualities are not available.

The clonotype was recovered from a man aged 25 to 40 with type 1 diabetes. The chain was built from TRBV6-5 and TRBJ2-5; 11 junctional bases match TRBD1. Specimen: naive CD4+ T cells from blood. The sample's cell subset or site, from its label and the paper: true naive CD4+ T cells. Here the CDR3 is given as CASSQGQGAWETQYF. The DNA sequence follows: TGTGCCAGCAGTCAAGGACAGGGGGCTTGGGAGACCCAGTACTTC.